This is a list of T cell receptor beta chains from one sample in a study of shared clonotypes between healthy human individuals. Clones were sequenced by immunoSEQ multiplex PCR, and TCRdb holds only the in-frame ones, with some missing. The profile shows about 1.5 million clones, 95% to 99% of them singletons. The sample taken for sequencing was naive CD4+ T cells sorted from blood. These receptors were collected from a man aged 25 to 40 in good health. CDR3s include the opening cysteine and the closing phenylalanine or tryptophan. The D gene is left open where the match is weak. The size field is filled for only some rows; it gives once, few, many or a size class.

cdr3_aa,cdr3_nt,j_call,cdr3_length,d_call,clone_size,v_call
CASSTGTGRWGNQPQHF,TGTGCCAGTAGCACCGGGACAGGGCGATGGGGTAATCAGCCCCAGCATTTT,TRBJ1-5,17,TRBD1,NA,TRBV19
CASSLGGQYEQYF,TGTGCCAGCAGCTTAGGGGGGCAATACGAGCAGTACTTC,TRBJ2-7,13,NA,NA,TRBV11-3
CASSPRQGIGAVEQYF,TGTGCCAGCTCACCGCGACAGGGAATAGGTGCGGTCGAGCAGTACTTC,TRBJ2-7,16,TRBD1,NA,TRBV18
CASSDPPGVGTQYF,TGTGCCAGCAGTGACCCGCCGGGGGTTGGGACCCAGTACTTC,TRBJ2-5,14,NA,NA,TRBV6-1
CASSYYSRNEQFF,TGTGCCAGCAGCTACTATAGCAGGAATGAGCAGTTCTTC,TRBJ2-1,13,NA,NA,TRBV14
CASSLRGTDTQYF,TGTGCCAGCAGTTTAAGGGGCACAGATACGCAGTATTTT,TRBJ2-3,13,NA,NA,TRBV27
CASSLMLAGGGNEQFF,TGTGCCAGCAGCTTAATGCTAGCGGGAGGGGGAAATGAGCAGTTCTTC,TRBJ2-1,16,TRBD2,NA,TRBV11-3
CASSLREQETQYF,TGTGCCAGCTCGCTCCGGGAGCAAGAGACCCAGTACTTC,TRBJ2-5,13,NA,NA,TRBV18
CASSISGLAGSLETQYF,TGTGCCAGTAGTATTTCCGGACTAGCGGGATCGTTGGAGACCCAGTACTTC,TRBJ2-5,17,TRBD2,NA,TRBV19
CASSPEGGGLPYEQYF,TGTGCCAGCAGCCCCGAGGGGGGGGGACTGCCCTACGAGCAGTACTTC,TRBJ2-7,16,NA,NA,TRBV7-9
CASSGGGGSNTQYF,TGCGCCAGCAGTGGAGGGGGTGGATCGAATACGCAGTATTTT,TRBJ2-3,14,NA,once,TRBV10-1
CASSPLAGGPGEQYF,TGTGCCAGCTCACCGCTAGCGGGAGGGCCGGGCGAGCAGTACTTC,TRBJ2-7,15,TRBD2,once,TRBV18
CASSPPAESTDTQYF,TGTGCCAGCAGCCCTCCGGCGGAGAGCACAGATACGCAGTATTTT,TRBJ2-3,15,NA,NA,TRBV13
CASSLGRTGINNEQFF,TGTGCCAGCAGCTTAGGAAGGACAGGGATCAACAATGAGCAGTTCTTC,TRBJ2-1,16,TRBD1,NA,TRBV11-2
CASSLMDTVVGNYGYTF,TGCGCCAGCAGCCTCATGGACACGGTGGTTGGTAACTATGGCTACACCTTC,TRBJ1-2,17,NA,few,TRBV4-1
CASSHRQGTEAFF,TGTGCCAGCAGCCACAGACAGGGGACTGAAGCTTTCTTT,TRBJ1-1,13,TRBD1,NA,TRBV5-4
CASSSPGDRVGQETQYF,TGTGCCAGCAGCTCCCCGGGGGACAGGGTAGGCCAAGAGACCCAGTACTTC,TRBJ2-5,17,TRBD1,NA,TRBV7-9
CASNRLAGGGSYNEQFF,TGCGCCAGCAATCGACTAGCGGGAGGGGGGTCCTACAATGAGCAGTTCTTC,TRBJ2-1,17,TRBD2,NA,TRBV5-1
CASSNQAGGPTDTQYF,TGTGCCAGCAGTAACCAAGCGGGAGGGCCCACAGATACGCAGTATTTT,TRBJ2-3,16,TRBD2,NA,TRBV27
CASSPGTSETQYF,TGTGCCAGCAGCCCCGGGACTAGTGAGACCCAGTACTTC,TRBJ2-5,13,TRBD2,NA,TRBV11-2
CASSPLPGGTGANVLTF,TGTGCCAGCTCACCATTGCCAGGTGGAACTGGGGCCAACGTCCTGACTTTC,TRBJ2-6,17,NA,NA,TRBV18
CAISAAGSGNTIYF,TGTGCCATCAGTGCCGCAGGGAGTGGAAACACCATATATTTT,TRBJ1-3,14,NA,NA,TRBV10-3
CASSNRDRGSYEQYF,TGTGCCAGCTCAAACCGGGACAGGGGATCCTACGAGCAGTACTTC,TRBJ2-7,15,TRBD1,NA,TRBV18
CASSYRAGDTGELFF,TGTGCCAGCAGTTACAGGGCAGGGGATACCGGGGAGCTGTTTTTT,TRBJ2-2,15,NA,NA,TRBV6-6
CSVAGQGYGYTF,TGCAGCGTCGCGGGACAGGGCTATGGCTACACCTTC,TRBJ1-2,12,TRBD1,NA,TRBV29-1
CASSVGRAGNTDTQYF,TGTGCCAGCAGCGTAGGTCGAGCGGGGAACACAGATACGCAGTATTTT,TRBJ2-3,16,TRBD2,NA,TRBV9
CASSIFNEQFF,TGTGCCAGTAGTATATTCAATGAGCAGTTCTTC,TRBJ2-1,11,NA,NA,TRBV19
CASTGLAVNEQFF,TGTGCCAGCACCGGACTCGCGGTCAATGAGCAGTTCTTC,TRBJ2-1,13,NA,NA,TRBV2
CASSSGHLYEQYF,TGTGCCAGCAGTTCCGGACACCTCTACGAGCAGTACTTC,TRBJ2-7,13,NA,NA,TRBV28
CASSLLGSSNQPQHF,TGTGCCAGCAGTTTATTGGGCAGTTCCAATCAGCCCCAGCATTTT,TRBJ1-5,15,NA,NA,TRBV27
CASSFSGRLQETQYF,TGTGCCAGCAGTTTCAGCGGGAGACTCCAAGAGACCCAGTACTTC,TRBJ2-5,15,TRBD2,NA,TRBV28
CASSRDGRWELFF,TGTGCCAGCAGTCGGGACGGCAGGTGGGAACTGTTTTTT,TRBJ1-4,13,NA,NA,TRBV2
CASSAWGLAGNTGELFF,TGTGCCAGCAGCGCGTGGGGACTAGCAGGGAACACCGGGGAGCTGTTTTTT,TRBJ2-2,17,TRBD2,NA,TRBV9
CASSLVGGRRDTEAFF,TGTGCCAGCAGCTTAGTCGGGGGGCGTAGGGACACTGAAGCTTTCTTT,TRBJ1-1,16,NA,NA,TRBV11-2
CASSGVRQGPYNEQFF,TGTGCCAGCAGTGGCGTGCGGCAGGGGCCTTACAATGAGCAGTTCTTC,TRBJ2-1,16,NA,NA,TRBV2
CASSPRLAGVGYEQYF,TGTGCCAGCAGTCCTCGACTAGCGGGAGTGGGCTACGAGCAGTACTTC,TRBJ2-7,16,TRBD2,NA,TRBV27
CASSLVPPVLSTNEKLFF,TGTGCCAGCAGCTTAGTGCCTCCCGTATTATCTACTAATGAAAAACTGTTTTTT,TRBJ1-4,18,NA,NA,TRBV7-9
CASSLRSGRGDTQYF,TGCGCCAGCAGTCTCCGAAGCGGTCGTGGGGATACGCAGTATTTT,TRBJ2-3,15,NA,NA,TRBV5-1
CASSQAYWYEQYF,TGCGCCAGCAGCCAAGCTTACTGGTACGAGCAGTACTTC,TRBJ2-7,13,NA,NA,TRBV4-1
CASSTPVRVQPQHF,TGTGCCAGTAGTACCCCGGTCAGAGTTCAGCCCCAGCATTTT,TRBJ1-5,14,NA,few,TRBV19
CASSQGTRSYF,TGCGCCAGCAGCCAAGGGACAAGGAGCTATTTC,TRBJ1-2,11,NA,NA,TRBV4-1
CASSLPRDSTEAFF,TGCGCCAGCAGCTTACCCCGGGACAGCACTGAAGCTTTCTTT,TRBJ1-1,14,TRBD1,NA,TRBV5-1
CASSLPGGTGQPQHF,TGTGCCAGCAGCTTGCCGGGGGGAACTGGTCAGCCCCAGCATTTT,TRBJ1-5,15,NA,once,TRBV5-5
CASSPAVEAFF,TGTGCCAGCTCACCGGCAGTTGAAGCTTTCTTT,TRBJ1-1,11,NA,once,TRBV18
CASSALSSYNEQFF,TGTGCCAGCAGCGCTCTGAGCTCCTACAATGAGCAGTTCTTC,TRBJ2-1,14,NA,NA,TRBV9
CASSLGDLETQYF,TGTGCCAGCAGTTTGGGGGATCTGGAGACCCAGTACTTC,TRBJ2-5,13,NA,NA,TRBV27
CASSGFGGPSGELFF,TGTGCCAGCAGTGGATTCGGGGGGCCCTCCGGGGAGCTGTTTTTT,TRBJ2-2,15,NA,NA,TRBV2
CASSEKGLQETQYF,TGCGCCAGCAGTGAAAAGGGGTTACAAGAGACCCAGTACTTC,TRBJ2-5,14,NA,NA,TRBV10-1
CASSTGSGGYNEQFF,TGTGCCAGCAGCACCGGGAGTGGGGGCTACAATGAGCAGTTCTTC,TRBJ2-1,15,NA,NA,TRBV7-2
CASSRDSYNEQFF,TGCGCCAGCAGCCGGGACAGCTACAATGAGCAGTTCTTC,TRBJ2-1,13,TRBD1,NA,TRBV10-2
CASTRELAADTQYF,TGTGCCAGCACCCGGGAGCTAGCGGCGGATACGCAGTATTTT,TRBJ2-3,14,TRBD2,once,TRBV7-6
CASRGQGQNTEAFF,TGTGCCAGCAGGGGACAGGGGCAGAACACTGAAGCTTTCTTT,TRBJ1-1,14,TRBD1,NA,TRBV28
CASSLGRAPDTQYF,TGTGCCAGCAGCTTGGGCCGAGCCCCAGATACGCAGTATTTT,TRBJ2-3,14,NA,once,TRBV5-5
CASTNHKSSYEQYF,TGTGCCAGCACCAACCACAAGTCGAGCTACGAGCAGTACTTC,TRBJ2-7,14,NA,NA,TRBV2